This T cell receptor (beta chain) derives from a study of CXCR3-negative and CXCR3-positive naive CD8 T cells. Study-wide points: Researchers reported similar TRBV-TRBJ usage in naive CXCR3-negative and CXCR3-positive cells, though memory differed.

Comments on this clonotype: Its target is unknown.

The authors prepared UMI-labeled TRB cDNA libraries by 5' RACE. No DNA is given; TCRdb re-called the 5' RACE reads and lists each CDR3 protein once. The repertoire table contains tens of thousands of distinct CDR3 sequences. Triplicate sorts of 250,000 to 350,000 cells per CD8+ subset. The CDR3 has 16 residues. From germline, CDR1 is SEHNR and CDR2 FQNEAQ (reference sequence). The specimen was naive CXCR3- CD8+ T cells from blood. Stated subset: CD45RO-CCR7+CD27+CD95- naive CD8+ T cells lacking CXCR3 (TNR3-). The chain carries TRBV7-9 and TRBJ2-3; the D call from TCRdb, TRBD2, cannot be confirmed without DNA. The clonotype comes from a human donor in good health. Some clones in this sample may be carry-over from other donors' samples. CDR3 region: CASSEYWRDHTDTQYF.